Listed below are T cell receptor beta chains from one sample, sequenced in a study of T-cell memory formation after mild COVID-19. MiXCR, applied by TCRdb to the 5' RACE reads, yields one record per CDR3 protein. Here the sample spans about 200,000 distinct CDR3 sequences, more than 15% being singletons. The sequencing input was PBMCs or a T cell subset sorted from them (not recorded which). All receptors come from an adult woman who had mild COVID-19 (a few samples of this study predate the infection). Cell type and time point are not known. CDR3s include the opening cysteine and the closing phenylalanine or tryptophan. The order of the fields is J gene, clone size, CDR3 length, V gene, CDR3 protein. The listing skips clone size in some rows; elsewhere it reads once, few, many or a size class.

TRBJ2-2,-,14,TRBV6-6,CASSYSKSVGELFF
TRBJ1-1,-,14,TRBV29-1,CSARQGASNTEAFF
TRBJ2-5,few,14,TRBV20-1,CSASSGAVQGTQYF
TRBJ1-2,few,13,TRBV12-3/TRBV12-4,CASSLSWYHGYTF
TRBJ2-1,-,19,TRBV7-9,CASSSVSGAPAWTYNEQFF
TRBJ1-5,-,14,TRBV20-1,CSAADLRGNQPQHF
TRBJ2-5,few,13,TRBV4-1,CASSPTNLGAQYF
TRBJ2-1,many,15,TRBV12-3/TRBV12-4,CASSALIGRYNEQFF
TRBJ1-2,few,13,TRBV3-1,CASSQTGLGGYTF
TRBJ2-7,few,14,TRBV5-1,CASSFKGGDYEQYF
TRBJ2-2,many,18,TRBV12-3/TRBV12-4,CASSLFLAGGPNTGELFF
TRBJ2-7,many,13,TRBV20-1,CSALQLVSYEQYF
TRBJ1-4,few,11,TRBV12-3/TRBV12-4,CASRRSEKLFF
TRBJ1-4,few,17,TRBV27,CASSYTLLTGGNEKLFF
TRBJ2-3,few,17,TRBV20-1,CSASSRGLMDGADTQYF
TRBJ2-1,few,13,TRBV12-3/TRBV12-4,CASSRQGAYEQFF
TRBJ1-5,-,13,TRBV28,CASMEGVGQPQHF
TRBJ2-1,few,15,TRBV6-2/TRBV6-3,CASSYRGRSYNEQFF
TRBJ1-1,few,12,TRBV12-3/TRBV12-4,CASSPSDTEAFF
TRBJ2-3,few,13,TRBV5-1,CASGRTSTDTQYF
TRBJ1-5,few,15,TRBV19,CASSEMSRFNQPQHF
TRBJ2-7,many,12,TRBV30,CAWSRTMGEQYF
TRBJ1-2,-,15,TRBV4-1,CASSQDLQGNYGYTF
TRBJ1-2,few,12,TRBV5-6,CASSQSRWGYTF
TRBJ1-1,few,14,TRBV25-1,CASSDPRQGRKAFF
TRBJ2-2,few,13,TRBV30,CAWSGGSTGELFF
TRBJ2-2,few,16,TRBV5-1,CASSPLTGSNTGELFF
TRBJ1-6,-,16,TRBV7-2,CASNGDSLSYNSPLHF
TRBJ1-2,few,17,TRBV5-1,CASSWGTDRSANYGYTF
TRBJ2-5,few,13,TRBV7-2,CASSLAQQETQYF
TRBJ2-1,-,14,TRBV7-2,CASSPTPQVNEQFF
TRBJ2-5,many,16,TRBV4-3,CASSRGRTSGSETQYF
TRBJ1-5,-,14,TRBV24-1,CATSDLSTNQPQHF
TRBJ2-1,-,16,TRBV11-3,CASSLLGGRVYNEQFF
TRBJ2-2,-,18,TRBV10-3,CAISGSPVILANTGELFF
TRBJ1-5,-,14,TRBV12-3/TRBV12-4,CASSLFSGNQPQHF
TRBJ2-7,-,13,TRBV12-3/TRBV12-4,CASRDSPSYEQYF
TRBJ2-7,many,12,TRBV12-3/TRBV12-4,CASSFDRYEQYF
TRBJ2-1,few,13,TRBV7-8,CASSLARAEQQFF